This TCR beta chain was identified during a study of PD-L1 blockade in urothelial cancer. Profiling relied on immunoSEQ multiplex PCR, and the TCRdb table lists in-frame clones only, not all of them. The table includes over 45,000 clones, about 86% detected once. As for time point: pretreatment peripheral blood. The V gene end was trimmed by 1 base and the J gene end by 3 bases; junction bases not matched to a gene: 0. CDR3 length: 15 residues. Germline V lookup: CDR1 SGHVS, CDR2 FQNEAQ. This receptor was obtained from a man in his 60s with urothelial cancer. The chain combines TRBV7-8 with TRBJ1-4, with TRBD1 matching 9 bases. Specimen: PBMCs, collected around atezolizumab (anti-PD-L1) treatment. CDR3 nucleotide sequence: TGTGCCAGCAGCTTAGGGGACAGGGCTAATGAAAAACTGTTTTTT. This sequence encodes CASSLGDRANEKLFF.